Listed below are T cell receptor beta chains from one sample, sequenced in a study of T-cell memory formation after mild COVID-19. One entry per CDR3 protein results from TCRdb running MiXCR on the 5' RACE reads. The data show hundreds of thousands of distinct CDR3 sequences, approximately 15% seen once. Sequencing input: PBMCs or a T cell subset sorted from them (not recorded which). The receptors stem from a man aged 18 to 30 who had mild COVID-19 (a few samples of this study predate the infection). Cell type and time point are not known. CDR3s include the opening cysteine and the closing phenylalanine or tryptophan. The D gene is left open where the match is weak. Part of the rows lack a size; the others show once, few, many or a class for expanded clones.

j_gene	d_gene	v_gene	abundance	CDR3nt	CDR3aa
TRBJ2-5	TRBD1	TRBV5-1	.	TGCGCCAGCAGCTTCTCGCAGGGGGCAGAGACCCAGTACTTC	CASSFSQGAETQYF
TRBJ2-2	TRBD2	TRBV20-1	few	TGCAGTGCTAGAGTATCGGGCGGGGGGAACACCGGGGAGCTGTTTTTT	CSARVSGGGNTGELFF
TRBJ2-5	.	TRBV6-5	.	TGTGCCAGCAGTGAGCCAGGGGTCCGAGAGACCCAGTACTTC	CASSEPGVRETQYF
TRBJ1-2	TRBD1	TRBV12-3/TRBV12-4	.	TGTGCCAGCAGCACCCGGACAGGGTCTAACTATGGCTACACCTTC	CASSTRTGSNYGYTF
TRBJ2-3	.	TRBV5-1	few	TGCGCCAGCAGCTTGGACCCGCCTAAGGTATCCGATACGCAGTATTTT	CASSLDPPKVSDTQYF
TRBJ2-3	.	TRBV6-2/TRBV6-3	.	TGTGCCAGCACTCTGGGATTGGGGAGCACAGATACGCAGTATTTT	CASTLGLGSTDTQYF
TRBJ2-4	.	TRBV24-1	.	TGTGCCACCGCCGCTTTGAACATTCAGTACTTC	CATAALNIQYF
TRBJ1-3	.	TRBV3-2	many	TGTGCCAGCAGCCCCGACGTGGGACAGGGACCATCTGGAAACACCATATATTTT	CASSPDVGQGPSGNTIYF
TRBJ2-3	.	TRBV5-1	few	TGCGCCAGCAGCCGCCTGGACCCCACAGATACGCAGTATTTT	CASSRLDPTDTQYF
TRBJ2-3	TRBD2	TRBV10-3	many	TGTGCCATCAGTAACCTAGCGGGACCCACAGATACGCAGTATTTT	CAISNLAGPTDTQYF
TRBJ1-1	.	TRBV3-1	.	TGTGCCAGCAGCCGCTTTGGGGGGGACACTGAAGCTTTCTTT	CASSRFGGDTEAFF
TRBJ2-5	TRBD1	TRBV7-9	few	TGTGCCAGCAGCGCGCGGGACAGGAGACAAGAGACCCAGTACTTC	CASSARDRRQETQYF
TRBJ1-2	TRBD1	TRBV28	few	TGTGCCAGCAGTTCTCAGGGGGCACAGGGCTACACCTTC	CASSSQGAQGYTF
TRBJ2-3	.	TRBV24-1	.	TGTGCCACCAGTGATTTGCAGAAGGGGTTCGGGACAGATACGCAGTATTTT	CATSDLQKGFGTDTQYF
TRBJ1-6	TRBD1	TRBV5-6	.	TGTGCCAGCAGTCTAGGGGGCACTTATTCACCCCTCCACTTT	CASSLGGTYSPLHF
TRBJ2-5	.	TRBV28	few	TGTGCCAGCAGCAGGACCTACGGCGGTCTGGAGACCCAGTACTTC	CASSRTYGGLETQYF